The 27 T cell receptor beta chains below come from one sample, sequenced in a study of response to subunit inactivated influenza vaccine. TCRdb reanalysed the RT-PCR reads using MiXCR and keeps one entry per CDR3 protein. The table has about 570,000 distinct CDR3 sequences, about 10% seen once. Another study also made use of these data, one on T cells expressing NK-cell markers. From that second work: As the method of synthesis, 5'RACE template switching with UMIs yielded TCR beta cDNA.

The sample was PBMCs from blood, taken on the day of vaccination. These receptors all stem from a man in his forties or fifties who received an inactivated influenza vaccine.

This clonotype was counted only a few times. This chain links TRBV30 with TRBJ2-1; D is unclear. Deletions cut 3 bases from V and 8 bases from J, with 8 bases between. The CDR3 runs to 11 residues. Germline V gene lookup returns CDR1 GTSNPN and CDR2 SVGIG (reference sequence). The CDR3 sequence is CAWSSRHEQFF. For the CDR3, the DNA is TGTGCCTGGAGCTCCCGTCATGAGCAGTTCTTC.

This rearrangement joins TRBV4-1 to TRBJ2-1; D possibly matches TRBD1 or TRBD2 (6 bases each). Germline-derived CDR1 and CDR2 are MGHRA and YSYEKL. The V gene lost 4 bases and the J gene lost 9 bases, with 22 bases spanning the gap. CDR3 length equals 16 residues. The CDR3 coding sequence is TGCGCCAGCAGCCCCTCCCAGGGGAGGTATATTATTGAGCAGTTCTTC. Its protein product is CASSPSQGRYIIEQFF.

The CDR3 protein is CASSSDRGLWGYTF. The CDR3 region has the DNA TGTGCCAGCAGCTCTGACAGGGGGCTTTGGGGCTACACCTTC. V usage is TRBV7-2 and J usage is TRBJ1-2; 10 nucleotides agree with TRBD1. CDR1 SGHTA and CDR2 FQGNSA come from the germline V gene. The V and J ends lost 4 bases and 8 bases, in that order; junction bases with no gene match: 7. This CDR3 comprises 14 residues.

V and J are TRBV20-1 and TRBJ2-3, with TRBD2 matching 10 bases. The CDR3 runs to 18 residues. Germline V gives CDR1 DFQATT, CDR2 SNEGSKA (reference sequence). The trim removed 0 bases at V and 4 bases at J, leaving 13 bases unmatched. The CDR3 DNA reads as TGCAGTGCTAGAGATATTCTAGCGGGAGAGGGGGGGGCAGATACGCAGTATTTT. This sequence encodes CSARDILAGEGGADTQYF.

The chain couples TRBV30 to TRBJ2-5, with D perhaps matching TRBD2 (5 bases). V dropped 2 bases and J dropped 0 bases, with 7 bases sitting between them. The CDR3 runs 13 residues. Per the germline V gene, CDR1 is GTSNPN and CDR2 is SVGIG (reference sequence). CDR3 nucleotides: TGTGCCTGGAGTTTCGGGAACCAAGAGACCCAGTACTTC. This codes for CAWSFGNQETQYF.

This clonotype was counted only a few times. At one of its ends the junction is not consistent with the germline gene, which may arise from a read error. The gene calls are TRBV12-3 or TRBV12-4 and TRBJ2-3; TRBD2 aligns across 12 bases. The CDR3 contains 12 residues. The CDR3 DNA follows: TGTGCCAGCAGTGAACTAGCGGGAGGCTCGTTTTTT. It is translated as CASSELAGGSFF.

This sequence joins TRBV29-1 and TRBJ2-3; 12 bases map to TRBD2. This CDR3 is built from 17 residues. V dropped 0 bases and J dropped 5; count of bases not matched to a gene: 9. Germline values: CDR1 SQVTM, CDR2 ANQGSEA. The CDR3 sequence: CSVEDWASGREVDTQYF. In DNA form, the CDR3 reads TGCAGCGTTGAAGATTGGGCTAGCGGGAGGGAGGTAGATACGCAGTATTTT.

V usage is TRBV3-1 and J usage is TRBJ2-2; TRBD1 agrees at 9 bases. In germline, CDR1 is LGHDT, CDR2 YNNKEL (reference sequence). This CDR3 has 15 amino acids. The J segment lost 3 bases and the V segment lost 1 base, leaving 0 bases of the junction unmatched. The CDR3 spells CASSQGTGDTGELFF. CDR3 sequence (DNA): TGTGCCAGCAGCCAAGGGACAGGGGACACCGGGGAGCTGTTTTTT.

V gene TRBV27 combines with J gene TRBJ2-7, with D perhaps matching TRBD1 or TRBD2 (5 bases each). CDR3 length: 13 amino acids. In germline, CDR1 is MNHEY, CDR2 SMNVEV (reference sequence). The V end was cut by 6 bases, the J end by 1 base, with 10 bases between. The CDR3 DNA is TGTGCCAGCAGGACCGGGACGTCCTACGAGCAGTACTTC. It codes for CASRTGTSYEQYF.

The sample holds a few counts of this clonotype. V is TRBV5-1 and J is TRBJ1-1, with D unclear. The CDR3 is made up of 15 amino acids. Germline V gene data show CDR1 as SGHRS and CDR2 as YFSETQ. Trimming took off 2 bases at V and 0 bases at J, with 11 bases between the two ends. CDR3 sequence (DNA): TGCGCCAGCAGCTTAAGATCCGAGTTGAACACTGAAGCTTTCTTT. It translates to CASSLRSELNTEAFF.

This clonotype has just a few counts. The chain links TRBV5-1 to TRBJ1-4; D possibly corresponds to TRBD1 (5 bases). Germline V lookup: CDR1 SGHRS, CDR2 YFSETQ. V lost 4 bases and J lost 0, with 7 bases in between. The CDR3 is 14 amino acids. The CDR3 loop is CASSQDTTNEKLFF. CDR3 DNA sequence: TGCGCCAGCAGCCAGGACACAACTAATGAAAAACTGTTTTTT.

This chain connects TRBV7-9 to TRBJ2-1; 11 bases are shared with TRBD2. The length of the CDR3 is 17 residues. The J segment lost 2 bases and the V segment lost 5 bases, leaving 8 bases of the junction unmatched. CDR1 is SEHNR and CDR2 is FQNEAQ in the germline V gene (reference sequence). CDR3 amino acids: CASSPSLSGGAYNEQFF. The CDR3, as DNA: TGTGCCAGCAGCCCCTCCCTTAGCGGGGGGGCCTACAATGAGCAGTTCTTC.

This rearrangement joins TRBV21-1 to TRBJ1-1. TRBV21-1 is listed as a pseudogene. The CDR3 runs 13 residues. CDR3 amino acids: CASSNPLVSEAFF. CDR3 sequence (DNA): TGTGCCAGCAGCAACCCTTTAGTATCTGAAGCTTTCTTT.

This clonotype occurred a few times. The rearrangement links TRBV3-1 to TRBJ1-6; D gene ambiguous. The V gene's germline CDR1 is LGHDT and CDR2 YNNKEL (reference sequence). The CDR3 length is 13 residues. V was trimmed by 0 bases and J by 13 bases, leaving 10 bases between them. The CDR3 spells CASSQDPRLPLHF. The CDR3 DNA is TGTGCCAGCAGCCAAGATCCCCGGCTTCCCCTCCACTTT.

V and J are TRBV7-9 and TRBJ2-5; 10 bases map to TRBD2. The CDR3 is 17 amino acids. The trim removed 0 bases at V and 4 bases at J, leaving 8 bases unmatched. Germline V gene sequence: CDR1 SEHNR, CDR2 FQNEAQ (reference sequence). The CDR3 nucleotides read TGTGCCAGCAGCTTAGCGTCCATAGCGGGAGGTGGAGAGACCCAGTACTTC. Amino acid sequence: CASSLASIAGGGETQYF.

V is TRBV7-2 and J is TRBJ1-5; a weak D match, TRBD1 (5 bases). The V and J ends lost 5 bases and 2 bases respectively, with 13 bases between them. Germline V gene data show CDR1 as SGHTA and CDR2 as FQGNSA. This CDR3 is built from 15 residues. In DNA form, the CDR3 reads TGTGCCAGCAGCCCTCGAGGGGACGGCAATCAGCCCCAGCATTTT. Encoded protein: CASSPRGDGNQPQHF.

CDR3 nucleotides: TGCAGTGCTAGAGATCTGGAGGGACTCTACAATGAGCAGTTCTTC. Protein sequence: CSARDLEGLYNEQFF. This chain links TRBV20-1 with TRBJ2-1, with D possibly TRBD2 on 6 matching bases. Trimming cost V 0 bases and J 3 bases, with 12 bases left between them. There are 15 residues in the CDR3. Germline CDR1 and CDR2: DFQATT and SNEGSKA (reference sequence).

In DNA, the CDR3 is TGTGCCAGCAGCCAATCGGGCTTTTCTGGGGCCAACGTCCTGACTTTC. Translated, it gives CASSQSGFSGANVLTF. V usage is TRBV16 and J usage is TRBJ2-6; D call uncertain. CDR3 size: 16 residues. Trimming took off 0 bases at V and 1 base at J, with 7 bases between the two ends. Germline V gene sequence: CDR1 KGHSY, CDR2 FQNENV. Supplemented by reference TRBV16 and TRBJ2-6, the full variable domain reads GEEVAQTPKHLVRGEGQKAKLYCAPIKGHSYVFWYQQVLKNEFKFLISFQNENVFDETGMPKERFSAKCLPNSPCSLEIQATKLEDSAVYFCASSQSGFSGANVLTFGAGSRLTVL.

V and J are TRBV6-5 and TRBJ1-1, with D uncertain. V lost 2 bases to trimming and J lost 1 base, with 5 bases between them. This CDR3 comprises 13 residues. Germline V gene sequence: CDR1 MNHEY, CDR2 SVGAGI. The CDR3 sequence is CASSYMGNTEAFF. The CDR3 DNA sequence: TGTGCCAGCAGTTACATGGGGAACACTGAAGCTTTCTTT.

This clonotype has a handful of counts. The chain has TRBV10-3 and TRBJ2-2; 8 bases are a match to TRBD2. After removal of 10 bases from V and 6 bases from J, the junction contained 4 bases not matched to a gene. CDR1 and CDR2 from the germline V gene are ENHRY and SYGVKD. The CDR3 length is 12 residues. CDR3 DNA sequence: TGTGCCACCCGGACTAGCCCCGGGGAGCTGTTTTTT. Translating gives CATRTSPGELFF.

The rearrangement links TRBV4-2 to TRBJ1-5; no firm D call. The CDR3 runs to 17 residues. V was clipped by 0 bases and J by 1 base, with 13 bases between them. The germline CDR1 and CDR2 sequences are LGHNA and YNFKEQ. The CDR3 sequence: CASSQEGWGVSNQPQHF. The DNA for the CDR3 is TGTGCCAGCAGCCAAGAAGGTTGGGGAGTGAGCAATCAGCCCCAGCATTTT.

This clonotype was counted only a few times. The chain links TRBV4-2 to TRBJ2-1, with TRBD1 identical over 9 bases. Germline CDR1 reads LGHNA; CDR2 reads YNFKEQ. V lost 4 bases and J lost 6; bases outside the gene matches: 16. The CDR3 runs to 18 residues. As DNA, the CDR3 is TGTGCCAGCAGCCCGGATTTGACCTCCAACAGGGGGCTCAATGAGCAGTTCTTC. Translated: CASSPDLTSNRGLNEQFF.

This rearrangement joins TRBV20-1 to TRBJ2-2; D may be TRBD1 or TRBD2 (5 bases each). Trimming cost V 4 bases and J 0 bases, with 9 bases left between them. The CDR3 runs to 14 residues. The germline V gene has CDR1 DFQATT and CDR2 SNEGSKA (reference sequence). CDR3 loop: CSATGPPNTGELFF. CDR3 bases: TGCAGTGCTACGGGACCCCCGAACACCGGGGAGCTGTTTTTT.

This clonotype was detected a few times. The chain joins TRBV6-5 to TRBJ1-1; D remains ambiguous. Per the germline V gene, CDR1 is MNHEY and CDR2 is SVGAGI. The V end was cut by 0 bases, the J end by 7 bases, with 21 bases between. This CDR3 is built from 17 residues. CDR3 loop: CASSYSGYDVHLFEAFF. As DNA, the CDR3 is TGTGCCAGCAGTTACTCAGGTTACGACGTTCACCTATTTGAAGCTTTCTTT.

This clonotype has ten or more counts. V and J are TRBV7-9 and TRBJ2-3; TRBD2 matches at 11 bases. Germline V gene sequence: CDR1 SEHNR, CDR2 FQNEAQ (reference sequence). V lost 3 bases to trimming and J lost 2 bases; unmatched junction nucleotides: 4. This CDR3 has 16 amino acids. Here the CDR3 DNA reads TGTGCCAGCAGCTTCGCTAGCGGGGGGACCACAGATACGCAGTATTTT. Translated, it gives CASSFASGGTTDTQYF. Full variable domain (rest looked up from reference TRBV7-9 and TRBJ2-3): DTGVSQNPRHKITKRGQNVTFRCDPISEHNRLYWYRQTLGQGPEFLTYFQNEAQLEKSRLLSDRFSAERPKGSFSTLEIQRTEQGDSAMYLCASSFASGGTTDTQYFGPGTRLTVL.

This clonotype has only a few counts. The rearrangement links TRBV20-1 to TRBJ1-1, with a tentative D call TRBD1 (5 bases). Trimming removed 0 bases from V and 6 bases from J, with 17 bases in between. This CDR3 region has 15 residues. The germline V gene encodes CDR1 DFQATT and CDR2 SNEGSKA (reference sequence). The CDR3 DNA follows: TGCAGTGCTAGAGAAAGGGGAGGAAACAGGCCTGAAGCTTTCTTT. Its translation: CSARERGGNRPEAFF.

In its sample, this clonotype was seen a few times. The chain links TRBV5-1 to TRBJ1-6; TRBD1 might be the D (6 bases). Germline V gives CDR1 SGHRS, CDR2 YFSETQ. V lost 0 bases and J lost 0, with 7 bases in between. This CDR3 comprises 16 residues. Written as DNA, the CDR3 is TGCGCCAGCAGCTTGGGGGGGCACTCCTATAATTCACCCCTCCACTTT. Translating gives CASSLGGHSYNSPLHF. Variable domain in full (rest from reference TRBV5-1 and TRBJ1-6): KAGVTQTPRYLIKTRGQQVTLSCSPISGHRSVSWYQQTPGQGLQFLFEYFSETQRNKGNFPGRFSGRQFSNSRSEMNVSTLELGDSALYLCASSLGGHSYNSPLHFGNGTRLTVT.